Presented here are 10 T cell receptor beta chains from one specimen sequenced in a study of long-term antiretroviral therapy in people with HIV (dated by TCRdb to the early 2020s). The immunoSEQ hsTCRB v3.0 assay was used at survey level resolution to sequence the TRB variable region. The immuneACCESS repertoire file appears here via TCRdb, limited to in-frame rearrangements. These files lack a portion of the clones; in checked studies, under half of the deficit traces to unresolved V genes, and the cause of the others is not known. The sample table lists 20,000 to 25,000 clones, under 90% of them with a count of one. The ten largest account for over 8% of the sample. Sequences were derived from unsorted PBMCs, sampled at the start of antiretroviral therapy. These TCRs come from a man aged 50 to 60 with HIV.

This chain uses TRBV19 with TRBJ1-2; TRBD1 agrees at 7 bases. CDR1 LNHDA and CDR2 SQIVND come from the germline V gene (reference sequence). The CDR3 is 14 residues long. V lost 3 bases, J lost 4 bases, and 5 bases stayed unmatched. CDR3 bases: TGTGCCAGTAGTATGCAGGGGGTCTTCTATGGCTACACCTTC. Translation gives CASSMQGVFYGYTF.

The J gene is TRBJ2-5, the V gene TRBV29-1, with 8 bases that match TRBD1. The CDR3 has 13 amino acids. V lost 7 bases to trimming and J lost 4 bases; unmatched junction nucleotides: 8. Germline V gives CDR1 SQVTM, CDR2 ANQGSEA. CDR3 region: CSAGKGTGETQYF. Written as DNA, the CDR3 is TGCAGCGCCGGGAAGGGGACAGGAGAGACCCAGTACTTC. The whole variable domain, filled in from reference TRBV29-1 and TRBJ2-5, reads SAVISQKPSRDICQRGTSLTIQCQVDSQVTMMFWYRQQPGQSLTLIATANQGSEATYESGFVIDKFPISRPNLTFSTLTVSNMSPEDSSIYLCSAGKGTGETQYFGPGTRLLVL.

V and J are TRBV4-3 and TRBJ2-1; 8 nucleotides agree with TRBD2. The CDR3 length is 14 residues. V lost 4 bases, J lost 6 bases, and 5 bases stayed unmatched. In germline, CDR1 is LGHNA, CDR2 YSLEER. CDR3 in amino acids: CASSLWTSFNEQFF. In DNA, the CDR3 is TGCGCCAGCAGCCTTTGGACTAGCTTCAATGAGCAGTTCTTC.

This clone was counted a single time. The chain combines TRBV4-3 with TRBJ2-3; 8 bases map to TRBD2. This CDR3 has 15 amino acids. The germline V gene encodes CDR1 LGHNA and CDR2 YSLEER. The V and J ends lost 1 base and 10 bases, in that order; junction bases with no gene match: 10. The CDR3 bases are TGCGCCAGCAGCCAAGGAGATGCGGGAGGAGGGGCGCAGTATTTT. The encoded protein is CASSQGDAGGGAQYF.

The V and J genes are TRBV9 and TRBJ1-1, with D unresolved. From germline, CDR1 is SGDLS and CDR2 YYNGEE. Trimming left V 0 bases short and J 6 bases short, with 9 bases between. The CDR3 is made up of 13 amino acids. The CDR3 nucleotides are TGTGCCAGCAGCGTAGTGTATGGCTCTGAAGCTTTCTTT. It yields the protein CASSVVYGSEAFF. Combining the CDR3 with reference TRBV9 and TRBJ1-1 gives the whole variable domain DSGVTQTPKHLITATGQRVTLRCSPRSGDLSVYWYQQSLDQGLQFLIQYYNGEERAKGNILERFSAQQFPDLHSELNLSSLELGDSALYFCASSVVYGSEAFFGQGTRLTVV.

The chain is built from TRBV9 and TRBJ1-2; D is ambiguous. The ends were cut back, 4 bases at V and 0 bases at J, with 13 bases in the middle. This CDR3 has 15 amino acids. Germline values: CDR1 SGDLS, CDR2 YYNGEE. The CDR3 loop reads CASSPPGGSNYGYTF. CDR3 nucleotide sequence: TGTGCCAGCAGCCCCCCCGGCGGTTCTAACTATGGCTACACCTTC.

The genes are TRBV18 and TRBJ1-2; 11 nucleotides line up with TRBD1. Germline V gene sequence: CDR1 KGHSH, CDR2 LQKENI. Trimming took 2 bases from V and 3 from J; bases not matched to a gene: 2. The length of the CDR3 is 15 residues. This CDR3 is CASSPGQGAYYGYTF. The CDR3 nucleotides read TGTGCCAGCTCACCAGGACAGGGGGCCTACTATGGCTACACCTTC.

This clone was counted only a few times. The gene calls are TRBV6-5 and TRBJ1-2; D unclear. Trimming shortened V by 4 bases and J by 3 bases, and 15 bases separated the two germline ends. CDR1 is MNHEY, CDR2 SVGAGI, per germline. This CDR3 has 15 amino acids. The CDR3 reads CASSLSTDPYYGYTF. The DNA for the CDR3 is TGTGCCAGCAGTTTATCGACTGATCCCTACTATGGCTACACCTTC.

The rearrangement uses TRBV5-6 and TRBJ2-1; D gene unclear. Trimming took off 2 bases at V and 2 bases at J, with 8 bases between the two ends. The germline gives CDR1 SGHDT, CDR2 YYEEEE. The length of the CDR3 is 14 residues. The CDR3 spells CASSLVGPYNEQFF. In nucleotides, the CDR3 is TGTGCCAGCAGCTTAGTGGGTCCCTACAATGAGCAGTTCTTC.

This sequence joins TRBV7-2 and TRBJ1-1; 12 bases map to TRBD1. From germline, CDR1 is SGHTA and CDR2 FQGNSA. V trimming: 7 bases; J trimming: 4 bases; junction bases outside the gene matches: 10. CDR3 size: 16 residues. The CDR3 here is CASNGRGTGGRTEAFF. CDR3 coding DNA: TGTGCCAGCAACGGAAGAGGGACAGGGGGCCGCACTGAAGCTTTCTTT.